The source of this T cell receptor (beta chain) is a study of blood T cells in healthy people across ages. Study results and caveats: Estimated diversity that came from one million T cells was considered an underestimate. Donor CMV status, an unknown factor, possibly confounded changes in expanded clonotypes.

Every donor provided roughly 10 milliliters of peripheral blood. Sample-barcoded 5' priming and a J-beta primer mix drove a second PCR of about 7 to 11 cycles. Every sample gave at least 2.5 million paired-end reads containing CDR3. One entry per CDR3 protein, called by TCRdb with MiXCR from the 5' RACE reads. The data contain hundreds of thousands of distinct CDR3 sequences, approximately 49% of them singletons. A single count supports this clonotype. No antigen is known for it. The CDR3 length is 15 residues. Germline V gene data show CDR1 as MNHEY and CDR2 as SVGAGI. Sequenced sample: blood. The receptor's source is a woman aged 60-75 years in good health. V usage is TRBV6-5 and J usage is TRBJ2-4; 7 bases fit TRBD1. The closer fit of TRBJ2-7 to the DNA end suggests the J call may be wrong. The CDR3 region is CASSYQAGTAYEQYF. In DNA form, the CDR3 reads TGTGCCAGCAGTTACCAGGCCGGGACAGCCTACGAGCAGTACTTC.